This T cell receptor (beta chain) emerged from a study of T cell repertoires in aging, cancer and after chemotherapy. Multiplex touch-down PCR with TRB-A/B primers amplified rearranged V-D-J TRB sequences. TCRdb itself ran the multiplex PCR reads through MiXCR, one entry per CDR3 protein. The table records a few thousand distinct CDR3 sequences, less than 65% of them present only once. Overall study findings and caveats: Compared with age-matched healthy donors, untreated hematological or solid cancer patients showed higher blood TCR clonality.

Amplification of TCR beta used genomic DNA extracted from peripheral blood. This clonotype was seen more than once but under ten times. Antigen specificity is unknown. Trimming removed 3 bases from V and 1 base from J; junction bases left unmatched: 6. Germline lookup yields CDR1 DFQATT and CDR2 SNEGSKA (reference sequence). The CDR3 loop spans 14 amino acids. The TCR was taken from a human donor with a solid tumor. Sequenced material: blood. J is TRBJ2-7 and V is TRBV20-1, with 7 positions matching TRBD1. The CDR3, as DNA: TGCAGTGCTAGTACAGGACAGGTATCCTACGAGCAGTACTTC. Translating gives CSASTGQVSYEQYF.